This is a list of T cell receptor beta chains from one sample in a study of human T cells and chemical hapten exposure. TCRdb recomputed calls from the RACE reads with MiXCR, one row per CDR3 protein. The sample has under 75,000 distinct CDR3 sequences, 8.5% seen once. The sample here was whole blood, taken in connection with sensitization to the hapten diphenylcyclopropenone (DPC). These receptors all stem from a woman aged 45 to 65 with alopecia areata. Some clones in this sample may be carry-over from other donors' samples. Both conserved end residues are part of each CDR3. The D gene is left open where the match is weak. The size field is filled for only some rows; it gives once, few, many or a size class.

D,J,V,size,length,DNA,CDR3
-,TRBJ2-3,TRBV6-2/TRBV6-3,few,11,TGTGCCAGCAGTTATCCAGATACGCAGTATTTT,CASSYPDTQYF
TRBD1,TRBJ1-6,TRBV6-5,many,14,TGTGCCAGCACTGCGGGACAGGGAAGATCACCCCTCCACTTT,CASTAGQGRSPLHF
-,TRBJ2-3,TRBV29-1,few,15,TGCAGCGTTGAAGTAGCAGGGGAGGGGACAGATACGCAGTATTTT,CSVEVAGEGTDTQYF
TRBD2,TRBJ2-1,TRBV6-5,-,16,TGTGCCAGCAGTGGACCTAGCGGGGGGGCAAACAATGAGCAGTTCTTC,CASSGPSGGANNEQFF
TRBD1,TRBJ1-2,TRBV19,few,15,TGTGCCAGTAGTAGCGCGATGATGGGACAGGATGGCTACACCTTC,CASSSAMMGQDGYTF
TRBD2,TRBJ2-1,TRBV6-2/TRBV6-3,few,15,TGTGCCAGCAGGCAAACTAGCGGGAGGTGGTCTGAGCAGTTCTTC,CASRQTSGRWSEQFF
TRBD1,TRBJ2-3,TRBV28,few,14,TGTGCCAGCAGGATCGACAGGGGAATGAGTACGCAGTATTTT,CASRIDRGMSTQYF
-,TRBJ1-2,TRBV3-1,few,15,TGTGCCAGCAGCCAAGAACCAGGGAATAACTATGGCTACACCTTC,CASSQEPGNNYGYTF
-,TRBJ2-1,TRBV24-1,few,14,TGTGCCACCAGTGATGGGCAGATTTACAATGAGCAGTTCTTC,CATSDGQIYNEQFF
-,TRBJ2-2,TRBV19,few,14,TGTGCCAGTATCGGACAGTCGAACACCGGGGAGCTGTTTTTT,CASIGQSNTGELFF
-,TRBJ2-3,TRBV12-3/TRBV12-4,many,13,TGTGCCAGCAGTTTAGCGAGTGGTGATACGCAGTATTTT,CASSLASGDTQYF
TRBD1,TRBJ2-6,TRBV6-5,-,16,TGTGCCAGCAGTTACACACAGGGGACCGGGGCCAACGTCCTGACTTTC,CASSYTQGTGANVLTF
TRBD1,TRBJ2-7,TRBV13,-,16,TGTGCCAGCAGCCTAGGGGGACAGGGGTATCTCTACGAGCAGTACTTC,CASSLGGQGYLYEQYF
-,TRBJ2-3,TRBV27,many,16,TGTGCCAGCAGTTTATTGGTGGCCTCTGGCACAGATACGCAGTATTTT,CASSLLVASGTDTQYF
TRBD1,TRBJ1-2,TRBV29-1,-,17,TGCAGCGTTGAAGATCTGCGGGGCAGGGGGCGTCCCTATGGCTACACCTTC,CSVEDLRGRGRPYGYTF
-,TRBJ2-2,TRBV5-6,many,15,TGTGCCAGCAGCCTTGGGGCAGGCCCGACCGGGGAGCTGTTTTTT,CASSLGAGPTGELFF
TRBD2,TRBJ2-1,TRBV7-9,few,16,TGTGCCAGCAGCCCGTGGACTAGCGGGACTCACAATGAGCAGTTCTTC,CASSPWTSGTHNEQFF
-,TRBJ2-1,TRBV12-3/TRBV12-4,-,11,TGTGCCAGCACTAGCACCGATGAGCAGTTCTTC,CASTSTDEQFF
-,TRBJ1-6,TRBV5-6,many,15,TGTGCCAGCAGCCTGATAGCGGGGGCCAATTCACCCCTCCACTTT,CASSLIAGANSPLHF
-,TRBJ1-1,TRBV7-9,-,13,TGTGCCAGCAGAGGGGCGTGGGACACTGAAGCTTTCTTT,CASRGAWDTEAFF
-,TRBJ2-3,TRBV5-6,-,12,TGTGCCAGCAGCTCCGGACAGGATACGCAGTATTTT,CASSSGQDTQYF
TRBD2,TRBJ2-3,TRBV30,-,16,TGTGCCTGGAGTGTAGGGCTAGCGGGAGGAGGAGATACGCAGTATTTT,CAWSVGLAGGGDTQYF
-,TRBJ1-2,TRBV27,many,14,TGTGCCAGCAGTTTAGGACCGACGCTTTATGGCTACACCTTC,CASSLGPTLYGYTF
-,TRBJ2-7,TRBV29-1,-,13,TGCAGCGTCGAGGATGAACAACATTACGAGCAGTACTTC,CSVEDEQHYEQYF
TRBD2,TRBJ2-3,TRBV7-8,few,18,TGTGCCAGCAGCGTACCCAGGACTAGCGGGGCGAGCACAGATACGCAGTATTTT,CASSVPRTSGASTDTQYF
-,TRBJ2-7,TRBV12-3/TRBV12-4,-,12,TGTGCCAGCACCATGGGGCGGGACGAGCAGTACTTC,CASTMGRDEQYF
-,TRBJ1-5,TRBV12-3/TRBV12-4,many,11,TGTGCCAGCAGTTCGGGTCAGCCCCAGCATTTT,CASSSGQPQHF
-,TRBJ1-3,TRBV6-1,few,16,TGTGCCAGCAGCCCGACAGGCCGATTCTCTGGAAACACCATATATTTT,CASSPTGRFSGNTIYF
-,TRBJ1-1,TRBV4-2,-,15,TGTGCCAGCAGCCAAGCGGGGAAGGAGAACACTGAAGCTTTCTTT,CASSQAGKENTEAFF
-,TRBJ2-2,TRBV5-4,-,12,TGTGCCAGCAGCTTGGAGGTCGGGGAGCTGTTTTTT,CASSLEVGELFF
TRBD2,TRBJ2-2,TRBV7-7,few,17,TGTGCCAGCAGCCCAAGCCCCCTAGCGGCCAACACCGGGGAGCTGTTTTTT,CASSPSPLAANTGELFF
-,TRBJ2-5,TRBV12-3/TRBV12-4,few,14,TGTGCCACCGAAATCAGGGGGGAACAAGAGACCCAGTACTTC,CATEIRGEQETQYF
-,TRBJ1-1,TRBV3-1,many,13,TGTGCCAGCAGCCAAGAGTCGGGGAGACAAGCTTTCTTT,CASSQESGRQAFF
-,TRBJ2-2,TRBV6-5,-,15,TGTGCCAGCAGTTACAAGGGGGGCGGCACCGGGGAGCTGTTTTTT,CASSYKGGGTGELFF
TRBD1,TRBJ2-5,TRBV29-1,many,13,TGCAGCGTAGGACAGGGGGCAGGAGAGACCCAGTACTTC,CSVGQGAGETQYF
TRBD2,TRBJ2-1,TRBV19,-,15,TGTGCCAGTAGTTTCACCGGGGGGTCTAGGAATGAGCAGTTCTTC,CASSFTGGSRNEQFF
TRBD2,TRBJ2-3,TRBV6-5,few,16,TGTGCCAGCAGTCGTCGGCCAGCGGGGCGCACAGATACGCAGTATTTT,CASSRRPAGRTDTQYF
-,TRBJ1-4,TRBV10-3,many,12,TGTGCCATCAGTGATGGGGGGGAAAAACTGTTTTTT,CAISDGGEKLFF
-,TRBJ1-5,TRBV7-9,-,15,TGTGCCAGCAGCTTAGCGGGCAGGCTCAATCAGCCCCAGCATTTT,CASSLAGRLNQPQHF
-,TRBJ2-1,TRBV29-1,-,12,TGCAGCTCCGCGGCGGGTTACAATGAGCAGTTCTTC,CSSAAGYNEQFF
-,TRBJ1-2,TRBV29-1,many,13,TGCAGCGTTGGGCTCAGCCCTAACTATGGCTACACCTTC,CSVGLSPNYGYTF
-,TRBJ1-6,TRBV3-1,-,13,TGTGCCAGCAGCCCCGCACTTAATTCACCCCTCCACTTT,CASSPALNSPLHF